This T cell receptor beta chain derives from a study of T cell changes during pregnancy in multiple sclerosis. Produced via immunoSEQ multiplex PCR; TCRdb's table is partial and in-frame only. This table holds tens of thousands of clones, approximately 92% found once. The clonotype was recovered from a female donor in good health, enrolled as a control in a pregnancy study. The source was peripheral blood, collected in the third trimester of pregnancy.

CDR3 loop: CASSLLVAGGYEQYF. CDR3 in DNA: TGTGCCAGCAGCTTACTCGTAGCGGGAGGGTACGAGCAGTACTTC. The rearrangement uses TRBV7-6 and TRBJ2-7; TRBD2 matches at 11 bases. The CDR3 runs to 15 residues. Germline CDR1 is SGHVS and CDR2 is FNYEAQ. V shed 2 bases, J shed 4 bases, and the junction held 4 bases outside the gene matches. Variable domain in full (rest from reference TRBV7-6 and TRBJ2-7): GAGVSQSPRYKVTKRGQDVALRCDPISGHVSLYWYRQALGQGPEFLTYFNYEAQQDKSGLPNDRFSAERPEGSISTLTIQRTEQRDSAMYRCASSLLVAGGYEQYFGPGTRLTVT.